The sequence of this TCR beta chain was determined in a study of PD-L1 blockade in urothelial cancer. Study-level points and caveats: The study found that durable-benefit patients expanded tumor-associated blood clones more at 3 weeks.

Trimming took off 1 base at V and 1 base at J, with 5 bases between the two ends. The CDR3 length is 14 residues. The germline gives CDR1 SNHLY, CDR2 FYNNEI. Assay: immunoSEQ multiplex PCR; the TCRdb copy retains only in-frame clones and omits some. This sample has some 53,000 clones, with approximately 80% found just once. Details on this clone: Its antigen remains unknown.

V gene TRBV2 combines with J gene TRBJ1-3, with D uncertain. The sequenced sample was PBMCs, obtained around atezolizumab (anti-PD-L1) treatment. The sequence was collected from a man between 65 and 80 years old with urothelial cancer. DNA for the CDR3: TGTGCCAGCAGTGAAGGGCGGTCTGGAAACACCATATATTTT. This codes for CASSEGRSGNTIYF.